The next 2 T cell receptor beta chains were all read from a single sample in a study of T cell repertoires in cytomegalovirus infection. Their antigens remain unidentified. MiXCR, run by TCRdb on the reads, gives a single entry per CDR3 protein. The table has 250,000 to 400,000 distinct CDR3 sequences, roughly 25% seen once. Sequencing used cultured PBMCs, obtained from culture after CMV antigen stimulation. Receptors were obtained from a human donor in good health (CMV status not recorded). Some clones in this sample may be carry-over from other donors' samples.

Ten or more counts support this clonotype. The J gene is TRBJ2-7, the V gene TRBV10-3; the match to TRBD1 covers 9 bases. Trimming cost V 6 bases and J 3 bases; bases outside gene matches: 6. The germline CDR1 and CDR2 sequences are ENHRY and SYGVKD. This CDR3 region has 14 residues. CDR3 region: CAISTQGQGYEQYF. The CDR3 DNA sequence: TGTGCCATCAGCACGCAGGGACAGGGCTACGAGCAGTACTTC.

V is TRBV24-1 and J is TRBJ2-3, with TRBD2 identical over 7 bases. Germline V gene lookup returns CDR1 KGHDR and CDR2 SFDVKD. The CDR3 spans 14 residues. After removal of 7 bases from V and 2 bases from J, the junction contained 5 bases not matched to a gene. The CDR3 DNA sequence: TGTGCCACCAGCGATCGGGGGGACACAGATACGCAGTATTTT. It yields the protein CATSDRGDTDTQYF.